This is a list of T cell receptor beta chains from one sample in a study of blood T cell repertoires in COVID-19. The assay was immunoSEQ multiplex PCR, and TCRdb's table has in-frame clones only and misses some. The table includes roughly 180,000 clones, approximately 81% detected once. Material: peripheral blood. These receptors were collected from a woman in her 50s with COVID-19, enrolled during active disease. The CDR3 runs from the conserved cysteine through the conserved F or W. A D gene is named only where the DNA matches it firmly. Only part of the rows carry a size: once, few, many, or a class if the clone is expanded.

v_gene	d_gene	j_gene	abundance	CDR3aa	CDR3nt
TRBV12-3/TRBV12-4	-	TRBJ2-2	-	CASRLTVTGELFF	TGTGCCAGCAGACTAACGGTCACCGGGGAGCTGTTTTTT
TRBV7-9	-	TRBJ1-1	-	CASSLREGSNTEAFF	TGTGCCAGCAGCCTCCGGGAGGGTAGTAACACTGAAGCTTTCTTT
TRBV20-1	-	TRBJ2-3	-	CSANTDTQYF	TGCAGTGCCAATACAGATACGCAGTATTTT
TRBV19	TRBD2	TRBJ2-7	-	CASWTSGESYEQYF	TGTGCCAGTTGGACTAGCGGGGAGTCCTACGAGCAGTACTTC
TRBV10-3	TRBD1	TRBJ2-7	-	CAISEPGQGVGEQYF	TGTGCCATCAGTGAGCCGGGACAGGGTGTAGGCGAGCAGTACTTC
TRBV7-2	TRBD2	TRBJ2-7	-	CASSLSGTSLDEQYF	TGTGCCAGCAGCTTAAGCGGGACCTCTCTGGACGAGCAGTACTTC
TRBV14	-	TRBJ1-6	-	CASSQESGMAPLHF	TGTGCCAGCAGCCAAGAATCGGGGATGGCACCCCTCCACTTT
TRBV21-1	-	TRBJ2-7	once	CASSNGKDRTYEQYF	TGTGCCAGCAGCAATGGGAAGGACAGGACCTACGAGCAGTACTTC
TRBV7-9	-	TRBJ1-2	once	CASSQTVVGYGYTF	TGTGCCAGCAGCCAAACAGTTGTGGGCTATGGCTACACCTTC
TRBV6-5	-	TRBJ2-1	-	CASSSPYDMVRPFF	TGTGCCAGCAGTTCCCCTTACGACATGGTAAGGCCGTTCTTC
TRBV7-3	TRBD2	TRBJ2-5	once	CASSLGGGGGETQYF	TGTGCCAGCAGCTTGGGCGGCGGGGGTGGAGAGACCCAGTACTTC
TRBV19	-	TRBJ2-5	-	CASSMMEGAQETQYF	TGTGCCAGTAGTATGATGGAGGGGGCCCAAGAGACCCAGTACTTC